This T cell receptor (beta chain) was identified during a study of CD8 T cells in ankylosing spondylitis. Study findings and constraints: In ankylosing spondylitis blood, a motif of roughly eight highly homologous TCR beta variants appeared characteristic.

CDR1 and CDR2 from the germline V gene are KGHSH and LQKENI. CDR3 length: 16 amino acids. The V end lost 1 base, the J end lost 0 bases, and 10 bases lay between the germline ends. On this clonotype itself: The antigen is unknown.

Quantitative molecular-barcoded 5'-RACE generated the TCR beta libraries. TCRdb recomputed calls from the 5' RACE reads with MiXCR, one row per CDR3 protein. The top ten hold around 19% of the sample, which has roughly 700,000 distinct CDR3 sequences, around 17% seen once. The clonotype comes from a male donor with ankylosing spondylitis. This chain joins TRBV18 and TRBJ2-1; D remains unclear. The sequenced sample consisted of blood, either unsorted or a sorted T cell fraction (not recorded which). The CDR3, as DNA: TGTGCCAGCTCACCACGGATCGGCAACTCCTACAATGAGCAGTTCTTC. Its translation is CASSPRIGNSYNEQFF.